The sequence of this TCR beta chain was determined in a study of T cell responses to AZD1222 COVID-19 vaccine. Whole-study results and caveats: Clonal diversity may have been underestimated, and the donors were mostly white British, with more females than males. Recipients of AZD1222 seropositive at baseline numbered only 5 or 6. Repertoire sampling was restricted to post-peak T cell response timepoints.

Note on this clone: Antigen: not known.

CDR1 and CDR2 from the germline V gene are MNHEY and SVGAGI. V lost 6 bases to trimming and J lost 2 bases, with 10 bases between them. The length of the CDR3 is 13 residues. Profiled with immunoSEQ multiplex PCR; TCRdb holds only in-frame clones, not every one. The data show 200,000 or so clones, about 90% seen once. This clonotype was sampled from an adult in good health. The chain has TRBV6-5 and TRBJ1-1; D is possibly TRBD1 (5 bases). The input for sequencing was peripheral blood, taken on day 0 of AZD1222 vaccination. CDR3 protein: CASSATVNTEAFF. DNA for the CDR3: TGTGCCAGCAGCGCGACAGTAAACACTGAAGCTTTCTTT.